These T cell receptor beta chains were read from a single sample in a study of human T cells and chemical hapten exposure. TCRdb reprocessed the 5' RACE reads via MiXCR and lists one record per CDR3 protein. The sample lists approximately 81,000 distinct CDR3 sequences, approximately 7.7% occurring once. Every receptor here comes from a male donor in good health. The CDR3 runs from the conserved cysteine through the conserved F or W. D genes are given only for firm matches. Clone size appears in some rows only: once, few, many, or a class for an expanded clone.

cdr3_aa cdr3_nt j_call d_call v_call clone_size
CASSSPSASTDTQYF TGTGCCAGCAGTTCCCCCTCGGCTAGCACAGATACGCAGTATTTT TRBJ2-3 - TRBV12-3/TRBV12-4 many
CSARDVRGGAETQYF TGCAGTGCTAGAGATGTCCGTGGGGGAGCGGAGACCCAGTACTTC TRBJ2-5 - TRBV20-1 many
CASSLSDRRTDTQYF TGTGCCAGCAGCCTTTCGGACAGGAGGACAGATACGCAGTATTTT TRBJ2-3 TRBD1 TRBV7-8 few
CAIRLTSGGNYNEQFF TGTGCCATCAGACTGACTAGCGGGGGGAACTACAATGAGCAGTTCTTC TRBJ2-1 TRBD2 TRBV10-3 many
CASSLSREGNQPQHF TGTGCCAGCAGCCTGTCTAGGGAGGGAAATCAGCCCCAGCATTTT TRBJ1-5 - TRBV7-2 few
CASSLVARRQSDTQYF TGTGCCAGCAGCTTAGTCGCGAGACGGCAGTCGGATACGCAGTATTTT TRBJ2-3 - TRBV7-2 -
CASSFGHSNAEAFF TGTGCCAGCAGCTTCGGACACTCGAACGCTGAAGCTTTCTTT TRBJ1-1 - TRBV7-3 -
CASRGTGDTQYF TGTGCCAGCAGGGGGACAGGAGATACGCAGTATTTT TRBJ2-3 TRBD1 TRBV12-3/TRBV12-4 few
CASGRDRGNEQYF TGTGCCAGTGGAAGAGACAGGGGCAACGAGCAGTACTTC TRBJ2-7 TRBD1 TRBV19 few
CASSYQGDGTEAFF TGTGCCAGCAGTTACCAGGGGGATGGAACTGAAGCTTTCTTT TRBJ1-1 TRBD1 TRBV6-2/TRBV6-3 -
CASSQERGVGTDTQYF TGTGCCAGCAGCCAAGAGCGCGGCGTAGGCACAGATACGCAGTATTTT TRBJ2-3 - TRBV4-2 many
CASSFEGQGGYEQYF TGTGCCAGCAGTTTCGAGGGGCAGGGAGGGTACGAGCAGTACTTC TRBJ2-7 TRBD2 TRBV27 many
CASSFRLTGARYNEQFF TGTGCCAGCAGCTTCCGCCTTACAGGGGCCCGATACAATGAGCAGTTCTTC TRBJ2-1 TRBD1 TRBV5-5 -
CASSSTSGVYEQYF TGTGCCAGCAGCTCGACTAGCGGGGTCTACGAGCAGTACTTC TRBJ2-7 TRBD2 TRBV5-5 -
CASSADGSSYNEQFF TGTGCCAGCAGCGCAGACGGGTCCTCTTACAATGAGCAGTTCTTC TRBJ2-1 - TRBV7-2 many
CSASVPGRAEAFF TGCAGTGCTAGTGTGCCTGGACGAGCTGAAGCTTTCTTT TRBJ1-1 - TRBV20-1 -
CASSEQGVGLTDTQYF TGTGCCAGCAGTGAACAGGGAGTCGGCCTAACAGATACGCAGTATTTT TRBJ2-3 - TRBV6-5 few
CASSQELSSTDTQYF TGCGCCAGCAGCCAAGAGCTCTCTAGCACAGATACGCAGTATTTT TRBJ2-3 - TRBV4-1 many
CATRTSGSGEQYF TGTGCCACCAGGACTAGCGGGAGTGGTGAGCAGTACTTC TRBJ2-7 TRBD2 TRBV25-1 many
CASAQEWGSTDTQYF TGTGCCAGCGCCCAGGAATGGGGTAGCACAGATACGCAGTATTTT TRBJ2-3 - TRBV12-3/TRBV12-4 -
CASSTGGQGNQPQNF TGTGCCAGCAGCACTGGGGGACAGGGCAATCAGCCCCAGAATTTT TRBJ1-5 TRBD1 TRBV12-3/TRBV12-4 -
CSARTRFNYGDTF TGCAGTGCTAGGACGAGATTTAACTATGGCGACACCTTC TRBJ1-2 - TRBV20-1 -
CAISVGGSNQPQHF TGTGCCATCTCCGTTGGGGGCAGCAATCAGCCCCAGCATTTT TRBJ1-5 - TRBV6-2/TRBV6-3 few
CASSLDNRGAKNIQYF TGTGCCAGCAGCCTAGACAACAGGGGTGCCAAAAACATTCAGTACTTC TRBJ2-4 TRBD1 TRBV7-8 many
CASRRTTHYEQYF TGTGCCAGCAGGAGGACGACCCACTACGAGCAGTACTTC TRBJ2-7 - TRBV12-3/TRBV12-4 few
CASSYSRVAPRTEAFF TGTGCCAGCAGTTACTCAAGAGTGGCGCCGAGGACTGAAGCTTTCTTT TRBJ1-1 - TRBV6-5 many
CASSYSVLGRAKNIQYF TGTGCCAGCAGTTACTCGGTACTGGGCCGGGCCAAAAACATTCAGTACTTC TRBJ2-4 - TRBV6-2/TRBV6-3 few
CASNRYGVGTDTQYF TGCGCCAGCAACCGATATGGGGTGGGCACAGATACGCAGTATTTT TRBJ2-3 - TRBV5-1 few
CASSLSGVYEQYF TGCGCCAGCAGCTTGAGTGGAGTCTACGAGCAGTACTTC TRBJ2-7 - TRBV5-1 many
CASSNQRISYNEQFF TGTGCCAGTAGTAACCAACGCATCTCCTACAATGAGCAGTTCTTC TRBJ2-1 - TRBV19 few
CATSPRTGAPYSNQPQHF TGTGCCACCAGCCCTCGGACAGGGGCCCCCTATAGCAATCAGCCCCAGCATTTT TRBJ1-5 TRBD1 TRBV15 -